The entry that follows covers one TCR beta chain sequence. This sample stems from a study of blood T cell repertoires in COVID-19. The CDR3 length is 14 residues. Looked up from germline, CDR1 is MDHEN and CDR2 is SYDVKM. The V and J ends lost 2 bases and 8 bases respectively, with 10 bases between them. Some clones are missing from TCRdb's copy, which holds only in-frame ones; the method was immunoSEQ multiplex PCR. This sample yields fewer than 400,000 clones, of which 85% are seen a single time; 3.5% to 4% belongs to the top ten. The rearrangement joins TRBV28 to TRBJ1-6, with D tentatively TRBD1 (5 bases). Sequencing input: peripheral blood. This TCR came from a woman between 18 and 30 years old with acute or convalescent COVID-19. CDR3 region: CASSLLGVDSPLHF. The CDR3 bases are TGTGCCAGCAGTTTACTAGGGGTTGATTCACCCCTCCACTTT.